These T cell receptor beta chains were read from a single sample in a study of blood T cell repertoires in COVID-19. Here immunoSEQ multiplex PCR was the method, and the copy in TCRdb shows in-frame clones only, minus some. The sample has about 240,000 clones; about 90% are singletons. Specimen: PBMCs or T cells enriched from blood (not recorded which). These receptors originate from a woman aged 40 to 50 with acute COVID-19. Each CDR3 is given with its conserved first and last residue. The D gene is left open where the match is weak. Clone size is given for some rows only: seen once, a few or many times, or a class if the clone is expanded.

V gene: TRBV13
J gene: TRBJ2-5
clone size: -
D gene: TRBD2
CDR3 DNA: TGTGCCAGCAACCAGCGGGACGTGTACCAAGAGACCCAGTACTTC
CDR3 protein: CASNQRDVYQETQYF

V gene: TRBV19
J gene: TRBJ2-1
clone size: -
D gene: TRBD2
CDR3 DNA: TGTGCCAGTAGTATACAAGCGGGAGGGCCCGATGAGCAGTTCTTC
CDR3 protein: CASSIQAGGPDEQFF

V gene: TRBV11-2
J gene: TRBJ2-7
clone size: -
D gene: -
CDR3 DNA: TGTGCCAGCAGCCCGCTCGGTCGATTCTCCTACGAGCAGTACTTC
CDR3 protein: CASSPLGRFSYEQYF

V gene: TRBV29-1
J gene: TRBJ2-1
clone size: -
D gene: TRBD2
CDR3 DNA: TGCAGCGTGGCTAGCGGGAGCGATGAGCAGTTCTTC
CDR3 protein: CSVASGSDEQFF

V gene: TRBV18
J gene: TRBJ1-2
clone size: -
D gene: TRBD1
CDR3 DNA: TGTGCCAGCTCACCCCCGGGACAGGTCTATGGAGGCTACACCTTC
CDR3 protein: CASSPPGQVYGGYTF

V gene: TRBV9
J gene: TRBJ2-1
clone size: -
D gene: -
CDR3 DNA: TGTGCCAGCAGCGTAGGTCTAGAACATGAGCAGTTCTTC
CDR3 protein: CASSVGLEHEQFF

V gene: TRBV5-1
J gene: TRBJ1-2
clone size: once
D gene: TRBD1
CDR3 DNA: TGCGCCAGCAGCTTGTTCACAGGGGGCGATATTGGCTACACCTTC
CDR3 protein: CASSLFTGGDIGYTF

V gene: TRBV29-1
J gene: TRBJ2-7
clone size: -
D gene: TRBD2
CDR3 DNA: TGCAGCGCCGGGGGGGTCTACGAGCAGTACTTC
CDR3 protein: CSAGGVYEQYF

V gene: TRBV9
J gene: TRBJ2-7
clone size: -
D gene: -
CDR3 DNA: TGTGCCAGCAGTGCAGGTGGGAGCTCCTACGAGCAGTACTTC
CDR3 protein: CASSAGGSSYEQYF

V gene: TRBV2
J gene: TRBJ2-7
clone size: -
D gene: -
CDR3 DNA: TGTGCCAGCAGTGACACGGTAAAGCAGTACTTC
CDR3 protein: CASSDTVKQYF